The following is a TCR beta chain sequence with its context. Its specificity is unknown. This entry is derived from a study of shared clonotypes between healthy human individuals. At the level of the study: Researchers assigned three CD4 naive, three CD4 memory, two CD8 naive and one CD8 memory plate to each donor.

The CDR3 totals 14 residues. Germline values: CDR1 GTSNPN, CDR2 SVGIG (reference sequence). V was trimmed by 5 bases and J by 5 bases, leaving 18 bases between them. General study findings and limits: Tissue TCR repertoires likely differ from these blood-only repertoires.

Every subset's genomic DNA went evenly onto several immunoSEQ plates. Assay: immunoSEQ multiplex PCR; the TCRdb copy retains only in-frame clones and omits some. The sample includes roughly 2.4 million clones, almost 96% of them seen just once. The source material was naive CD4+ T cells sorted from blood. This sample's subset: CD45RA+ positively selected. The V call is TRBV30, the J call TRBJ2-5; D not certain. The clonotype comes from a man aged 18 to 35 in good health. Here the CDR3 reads CAWFKRLGPETQYF. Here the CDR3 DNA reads TGTGCCTGGTTTAAGAGACTGGGCCCGGAGACCCAGTACTTC.